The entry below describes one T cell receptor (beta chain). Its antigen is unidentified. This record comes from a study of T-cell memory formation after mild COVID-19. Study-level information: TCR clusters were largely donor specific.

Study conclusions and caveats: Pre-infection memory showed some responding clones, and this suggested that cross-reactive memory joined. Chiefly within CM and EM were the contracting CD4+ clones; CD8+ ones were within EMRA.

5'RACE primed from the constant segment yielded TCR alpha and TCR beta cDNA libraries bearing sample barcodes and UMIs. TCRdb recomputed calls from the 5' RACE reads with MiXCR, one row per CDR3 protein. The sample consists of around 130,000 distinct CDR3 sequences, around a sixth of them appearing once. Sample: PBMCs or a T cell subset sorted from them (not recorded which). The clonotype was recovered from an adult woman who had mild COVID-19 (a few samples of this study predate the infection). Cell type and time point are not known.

The CDR3 DNA is TGTGCCAGCAGTTTAAGGAGGGCCCCGGGACAGGGGGCGTTCGAGCAGTACTTC. Translating it yields CASSLRRAPGQGAFEQYF. V is TRBV27 and J is TRBJ2-7, with TRBD1 identical over 12 bases. Germline CDR1 reads MNHEY; CDR2 reads SMNVEV (reference sequence). The CDR3 sequence is 18 residues long. V dropped 2 bases and J dropped 6; count of bases not matched to a gene: 14.